The source of this TCR beta chain is a study of response to subunit inactivated influenza vaccine (dated by TCRdb to the late 2010s). As for the study more broadly: Deep quantitative profiling of the T cell receptor repertoire was used in the study to follow responses to a trivalent subunit inactivated influenza vaccine.

On the study overall, not on this receptor specifically: The authors suggested that each seasonal influenza vaccination may recruit only a limited number of new T cells.

From its cysteine to its phenylalanine, the CDR3 spans 13 amino acids. Solely the CDR3 DNA is kept, with 39 bases framed from the first base. V is pared back by 0 bases and J by 5 bases, with 5 bases lying between the germline termini. Reading the germline V gene gives CDR1 MNHEY and CDR2 SVGEGT. Turning to this clonotype: There is no known antigen for this receptor. Base qualities were left out, and no much larger clone turns up one base away.

The library came from RT-PCR. TCRdb records Illumina HiSeq 2500 as the sequencer. TCRdb reprocessing: public reads trimmed at Q25 with fastp, clones called with MiXCR, in-frame beta chains kept. All rows with the same CDR3 protein become a single entry with the most common DNA and genes. This sample comprises hundreds of thousands of distinct CDR3 sequences, more than 15% of them detected only once. The ten largest clones capture 2.5% to 3.5% of the sample. The TCR comes from a man between 50 and 75 years old who received an inactivated influenza vaccine. Donor details come from another sample of the same person, matched by shared clones. The sequenced sample was CD4+ T cells sorted from PBMCs, obtained 23 to 25 months after vaccination. The V and J genes are TRBV6-2 or TRBV6-3 and TRBJ1-5; the D gene cannot be resolved reliably. The bases are TGTGCCAGCAGTTACTCAGGATATCAGCCCCAGCATTTT. This codes for CASSYSGYQPQHF.